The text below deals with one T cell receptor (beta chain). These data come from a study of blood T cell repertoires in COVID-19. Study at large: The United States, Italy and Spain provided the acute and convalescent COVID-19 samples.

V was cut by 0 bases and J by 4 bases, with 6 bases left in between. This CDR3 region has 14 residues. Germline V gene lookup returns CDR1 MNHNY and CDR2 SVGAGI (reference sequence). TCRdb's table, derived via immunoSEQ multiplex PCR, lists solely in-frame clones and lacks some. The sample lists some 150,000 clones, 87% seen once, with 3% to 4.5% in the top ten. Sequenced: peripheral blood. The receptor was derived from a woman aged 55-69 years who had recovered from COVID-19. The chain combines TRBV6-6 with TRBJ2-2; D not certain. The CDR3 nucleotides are TGTGCCAGCAGTTACTCACAGAGCACCGGGGAGCTGTTTTTT. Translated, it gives CASSYSQSTGELFF.